This T cell receptor (beta chain) was recovered during a study of human T cells and chemical hapten exposure. Notes on the study in general: Unchanged with DPC sensitization were TCRs above 1 in 1000 frequency.

Time point reported: pre-sensitization, week 0. As for treatment: therapeutic diphenylcyclopropenone sensitization with weekly scalp DPC. V was trimmed by 5 bases and J by 5 bases, leaving 20 bases between them. This CDR3 has 16 amino acids. Germline CDR1 SGHVS, CDR2 FQNEAQ. This clonotype was seen a handful of times. The antigen is undetermined. TCRdb passed the RACE reads through MiXCR, listing each CDR3 protein once. Here the sample spans 350,000 to 450,000 distinct CDR3 sequences, approximately 5.1% being singletons. The sequencing here drew on whole blood, taken in connection with sensitization to the hapten diphenylcyclopropenone (DPC). The chain is built from TRBV7-8 and TRBJ2-3; either TRBD1 or TRBD2 may supply D (7 bases each). The TCR comes from a woman in her 50s with alopecia areata. Some clones in this sample may be carry-over from other donors' samples. The DNA of the CDR3 is TGTGCCAGCAGCCCGCGACAGGGAGGGGTTGGAGATACGCAGTATTTT. This sequence encodes CASSPRQGGVGDTQYF.